This TCR beta chain is drawn from a study of blood T cell repertoires in COVID-19. The protocol was immunoSEQ multiplex PCR, while the TCRdb copy is restricted to in-frame clones and leaves out a portion. In the table there are about 70,000 clones, over 75% of which are singletons. V was cut by 4 bases and J by 7 bases, with 20 bases left in between. The CDR3 has 16 amino acids. Per the germline V gene, CDR1 is MDHEN and CDR2 is SYDVKM. The sequenced sample was peripheral blood. The clonotype was recovered from a human donor in a cohort sampled during active COVID-19. The genes are TRBV28 and TRBJ1-5; D gene uncertain. The CDR3 nucleotides are TGTGCCAGCAGTTCGGCCGGCTCCGGCCTCGGGCAGCCCCAGCATTTT. It specifies CASSSAGSGLGQPQHF.